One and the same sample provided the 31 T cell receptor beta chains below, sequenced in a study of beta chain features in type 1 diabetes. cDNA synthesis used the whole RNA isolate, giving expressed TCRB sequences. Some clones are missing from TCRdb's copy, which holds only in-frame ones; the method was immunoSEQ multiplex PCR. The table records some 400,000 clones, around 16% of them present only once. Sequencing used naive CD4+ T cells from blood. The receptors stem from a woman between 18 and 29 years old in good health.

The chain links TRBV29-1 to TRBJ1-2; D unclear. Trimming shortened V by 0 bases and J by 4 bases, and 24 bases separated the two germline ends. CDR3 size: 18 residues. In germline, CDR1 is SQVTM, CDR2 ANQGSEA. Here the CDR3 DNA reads TGCAGCGTTGAAGATCCGTATAGACGGAGTCATTCGGCCTATGGCTACACCTTC. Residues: CSVEDPYRRSHSAYGYTF.

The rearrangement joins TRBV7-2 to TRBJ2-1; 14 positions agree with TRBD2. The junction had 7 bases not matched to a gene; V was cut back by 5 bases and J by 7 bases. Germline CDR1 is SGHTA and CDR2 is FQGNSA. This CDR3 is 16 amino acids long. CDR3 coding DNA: TGTGCCAGCAGCCCGGCGGGACTAGCGGGAGAGAATGAGCAGTTCTTC. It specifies CASSPAGLAGENEQFF.

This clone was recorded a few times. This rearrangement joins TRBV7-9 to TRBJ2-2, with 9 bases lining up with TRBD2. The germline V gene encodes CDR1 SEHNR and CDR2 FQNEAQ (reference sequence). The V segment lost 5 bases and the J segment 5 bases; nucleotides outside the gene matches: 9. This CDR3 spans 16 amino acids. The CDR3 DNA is TGTGCCAGCAGCCCGAGCGGGGGGCGAAAGACCGGGGAGCTGTTTTTT. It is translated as CASSPSGGRKTGELFF.

The CDR3 reads CASSSGQGWQETQYF. The CDR3 DNA reads as TGTGCCAGCAGCTCTGGACAGGGTTGGCAAGAGACCCAGTACTTC. The chain employs TRBV6-6 and TRBJ2-5, with TRBD1 identical over 8 bases. Germline-derived CDR1 and CDR2 are MNHNY and SVGAGI (reference sequence). The CDR3 is 15 amino acids. V lost 6 bases, J lost 2 bases, and 8 bases stayed unmatched.

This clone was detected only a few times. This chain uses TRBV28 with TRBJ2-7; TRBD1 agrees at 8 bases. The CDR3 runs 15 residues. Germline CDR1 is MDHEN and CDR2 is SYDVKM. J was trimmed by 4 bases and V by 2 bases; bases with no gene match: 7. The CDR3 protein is CASSLIQGDLYEQYF. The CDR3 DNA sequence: TGTGCCAGCAGTTTAATACAGGGGGATCTTTACGAGCAGTACTTC.

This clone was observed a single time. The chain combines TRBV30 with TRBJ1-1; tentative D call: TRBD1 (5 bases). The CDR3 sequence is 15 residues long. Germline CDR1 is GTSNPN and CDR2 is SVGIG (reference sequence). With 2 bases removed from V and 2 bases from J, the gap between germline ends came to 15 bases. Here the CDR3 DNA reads TGTGCCTGGAGTCACTACGACAGCTTTAACACTGAAGCTTTCTTT. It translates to CAWSHYDSFNTEAFF.

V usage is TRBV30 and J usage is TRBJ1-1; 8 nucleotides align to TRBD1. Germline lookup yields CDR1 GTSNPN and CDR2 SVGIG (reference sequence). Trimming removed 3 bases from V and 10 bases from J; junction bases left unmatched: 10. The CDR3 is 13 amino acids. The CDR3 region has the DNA TGTGCCTGGAGCTGGGACAGGTCTGTAGCAGCTTTCTTT. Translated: CAWSWDRSVAAFF.

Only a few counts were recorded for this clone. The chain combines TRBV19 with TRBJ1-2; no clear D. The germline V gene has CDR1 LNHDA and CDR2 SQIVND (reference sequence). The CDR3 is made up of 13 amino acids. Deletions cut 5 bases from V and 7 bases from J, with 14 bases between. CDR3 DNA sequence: TGTGCCAGTAGTCGAACGGTACCGGGTGGCTACACCTTC. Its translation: CASSRTVPGGYTF.

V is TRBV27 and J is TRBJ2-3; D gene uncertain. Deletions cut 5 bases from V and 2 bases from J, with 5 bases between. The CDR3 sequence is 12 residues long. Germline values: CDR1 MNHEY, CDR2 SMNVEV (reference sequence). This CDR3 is CASSTFTDTQYF. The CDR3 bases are TGTGCCAGCAGTACTTTCACAGATACGCAGTATTTT.

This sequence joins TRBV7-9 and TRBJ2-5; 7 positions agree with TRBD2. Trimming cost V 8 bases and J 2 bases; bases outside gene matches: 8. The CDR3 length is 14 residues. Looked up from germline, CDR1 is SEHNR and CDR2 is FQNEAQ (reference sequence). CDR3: CASARHGGQETQYF. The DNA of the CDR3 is TGTGCCAGCGCCCGGCACGGGGGGCAAGAGACCCAGTACTTC.

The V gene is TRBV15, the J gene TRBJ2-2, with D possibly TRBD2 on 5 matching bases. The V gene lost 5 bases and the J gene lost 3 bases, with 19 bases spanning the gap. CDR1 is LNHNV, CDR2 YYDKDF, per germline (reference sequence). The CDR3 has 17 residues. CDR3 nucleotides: TGTGCCACCAGCGGAATGATTACTAGTAGCGACACCGGGGAGCTGTTTTTT. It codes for CATSGMITSSDTGELFF.

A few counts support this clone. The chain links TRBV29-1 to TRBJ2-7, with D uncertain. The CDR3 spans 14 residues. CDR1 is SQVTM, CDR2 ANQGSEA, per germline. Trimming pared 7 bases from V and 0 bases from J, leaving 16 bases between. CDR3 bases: TGCAGCGCGACTCCTTCCTTGGACTCCTACGAGCAGTACTTC. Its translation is CSATPSLDSYEQYF.

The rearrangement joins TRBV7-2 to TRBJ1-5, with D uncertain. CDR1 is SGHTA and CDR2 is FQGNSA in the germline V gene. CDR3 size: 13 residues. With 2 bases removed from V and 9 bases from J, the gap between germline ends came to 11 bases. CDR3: CASSLTRDRPQHF. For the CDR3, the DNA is TGTGCCAGCAGCTTAACGAGGGATCGGCCCCAGCATTTT.

As DNA, the CDR3 is TGTGCCAGCAGCACAAAACAGGGGGCGAACTATGGCTACACCTTC. As protein: CASSTKQGANYGYTF. The rearrangement uses TRBV5-4 and TRBJ1-2; TRBD1 agrees at 9 bases. The length of the CDR3 is 15 residues. Per germline, CDR1 SGHNT and CDR2 YYREEE (reference sequence). Trimming removed 4 bases from V and 2 bases from J; junction bases left unmatched: 6.

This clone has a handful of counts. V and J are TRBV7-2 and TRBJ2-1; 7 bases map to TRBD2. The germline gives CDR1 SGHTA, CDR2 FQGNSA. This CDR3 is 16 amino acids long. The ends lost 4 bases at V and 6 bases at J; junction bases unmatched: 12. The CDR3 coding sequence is TGTGCCAGCAGCTACGTTGGTAGCGGGTTCCCCAATGAGCAGTTCTTC. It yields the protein CASSYVGSGFPNEQFF.

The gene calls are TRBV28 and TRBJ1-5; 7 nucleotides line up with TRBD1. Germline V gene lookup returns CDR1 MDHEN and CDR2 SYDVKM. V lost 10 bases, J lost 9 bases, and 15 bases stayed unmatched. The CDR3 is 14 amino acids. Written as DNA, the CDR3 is TGTGCCACCCTCGGGGACAGCGCTCGCTGGCCCCAGCATTTT. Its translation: CATLGDSARWPQHF.

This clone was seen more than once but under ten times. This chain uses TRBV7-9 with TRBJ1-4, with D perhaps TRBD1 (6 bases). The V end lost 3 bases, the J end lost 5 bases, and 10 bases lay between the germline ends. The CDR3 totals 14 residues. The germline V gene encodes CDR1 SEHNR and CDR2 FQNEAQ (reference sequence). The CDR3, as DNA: TGTGCCAGCAGCTTCGCGCAGGGGAATGAAAAACTGTTTTTT. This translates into CASSFAQGNEKLFF.

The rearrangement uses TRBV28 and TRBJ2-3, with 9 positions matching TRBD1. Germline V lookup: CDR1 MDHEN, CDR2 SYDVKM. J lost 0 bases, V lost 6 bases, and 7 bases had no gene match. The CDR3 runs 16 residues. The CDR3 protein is CASSELGQGSTDTQYF. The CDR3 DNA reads TGTGCCAGCAGCGAACTAGGACAGGGGAGCACAGATACGCAGTATTTT.

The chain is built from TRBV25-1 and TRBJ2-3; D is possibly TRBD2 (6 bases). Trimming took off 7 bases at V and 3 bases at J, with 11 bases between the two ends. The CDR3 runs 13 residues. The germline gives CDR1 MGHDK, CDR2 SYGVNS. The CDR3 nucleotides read TGTGCCAGCATGGAGGGACCGACAGATACGCAGTATTTT. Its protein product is CASMEGPTDTQYF.

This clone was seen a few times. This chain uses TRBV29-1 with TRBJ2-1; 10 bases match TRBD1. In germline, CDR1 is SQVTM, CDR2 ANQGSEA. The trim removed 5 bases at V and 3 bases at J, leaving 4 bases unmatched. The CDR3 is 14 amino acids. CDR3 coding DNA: TGCAGCGTTAGACAGGGGGCTGTCTACAATGAGCAGTTCTTC. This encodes CSVRQGAVYNEQFF.

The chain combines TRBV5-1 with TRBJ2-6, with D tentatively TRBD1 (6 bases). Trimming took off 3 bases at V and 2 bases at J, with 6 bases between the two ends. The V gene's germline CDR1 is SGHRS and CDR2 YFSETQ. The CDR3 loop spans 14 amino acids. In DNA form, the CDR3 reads TGCGCCAGCAGCTGGACAGCTGGGGCCAACGTCCTGACTTTC. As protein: CASSWTAGANVLTF.

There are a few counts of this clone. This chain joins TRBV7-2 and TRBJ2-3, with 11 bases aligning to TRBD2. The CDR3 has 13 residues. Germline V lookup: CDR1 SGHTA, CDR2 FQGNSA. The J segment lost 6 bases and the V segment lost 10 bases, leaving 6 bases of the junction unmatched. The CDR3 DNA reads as TGTGCCACCGCTAGCGGGAGGACTGATACGCAGTATTTT. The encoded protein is CATASGRTDTQYF.

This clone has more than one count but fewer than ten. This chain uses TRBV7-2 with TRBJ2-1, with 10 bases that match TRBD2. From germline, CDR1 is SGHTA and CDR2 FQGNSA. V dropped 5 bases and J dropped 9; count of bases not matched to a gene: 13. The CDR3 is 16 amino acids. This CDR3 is CASSTSPASGRGEQFF. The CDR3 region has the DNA TGTGCCAGCAGCACCTCACCGGCTAGCGGGAGAGGTGAGCAGTTCTTC.

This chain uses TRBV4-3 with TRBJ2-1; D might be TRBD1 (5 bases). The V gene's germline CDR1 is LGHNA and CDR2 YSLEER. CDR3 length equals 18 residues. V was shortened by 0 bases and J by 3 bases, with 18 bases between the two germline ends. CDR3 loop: CASSQEFSLAGLYNEQFF. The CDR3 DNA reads TGCGCCAGCAGCCAAGAGTTCTCCTTGGCAGGGCTCTACAATGAGCAGTTCTTC.

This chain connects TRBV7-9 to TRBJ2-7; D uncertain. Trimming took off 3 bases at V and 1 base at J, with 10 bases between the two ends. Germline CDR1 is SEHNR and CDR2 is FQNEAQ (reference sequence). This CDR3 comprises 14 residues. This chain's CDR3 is CASSFPGLSYEQYF. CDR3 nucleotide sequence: TGTGCCAGCAGCTTTCCGGGTCTATCCTACGAGCAGTACTTC. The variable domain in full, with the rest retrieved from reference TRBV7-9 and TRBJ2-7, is DTGVSQNPRHKITKRGQNVTFRCDPISEHNRLYWYRQTLGQGPEFLTYFQNEAQLEKSRLLSDRFSAERPKGSFSTLEIQRTEQGDSAMYLCASSFPGLSYEQYFGPGTRLTVT.

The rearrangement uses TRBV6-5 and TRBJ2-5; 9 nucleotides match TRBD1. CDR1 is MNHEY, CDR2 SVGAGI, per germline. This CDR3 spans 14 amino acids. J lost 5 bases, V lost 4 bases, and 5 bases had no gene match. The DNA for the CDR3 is TGTGCCAGCAGTTCCTACAGGGGGCGCGAGACCCAGTACTTC. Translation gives CASSSYRGRETQYF.

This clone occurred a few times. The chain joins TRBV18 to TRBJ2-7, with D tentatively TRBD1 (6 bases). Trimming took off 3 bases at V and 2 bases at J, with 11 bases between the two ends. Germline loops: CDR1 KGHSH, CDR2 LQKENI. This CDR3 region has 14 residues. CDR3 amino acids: CASSPTGTTYEQYF. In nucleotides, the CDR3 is TGTGCCAGCTCACCCACAGGGACCACCTACGAGCAGTACTTC.

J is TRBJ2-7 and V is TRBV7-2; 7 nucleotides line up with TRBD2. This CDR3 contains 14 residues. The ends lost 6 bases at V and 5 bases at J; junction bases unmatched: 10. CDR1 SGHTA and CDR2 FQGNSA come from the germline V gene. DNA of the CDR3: TGTGCCAGCAGAAACACTGGACTAGTTAACGAGCAGTACTTC. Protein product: CASRNTGLVNEQYF.

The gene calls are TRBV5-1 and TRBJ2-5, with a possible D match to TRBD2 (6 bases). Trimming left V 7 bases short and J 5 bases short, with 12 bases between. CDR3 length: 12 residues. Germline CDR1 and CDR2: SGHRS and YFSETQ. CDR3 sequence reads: CASGTGLETQYF. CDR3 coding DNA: TGCGCCAGCGGGACTGGGCTCGAGACCCAGTACTTC.

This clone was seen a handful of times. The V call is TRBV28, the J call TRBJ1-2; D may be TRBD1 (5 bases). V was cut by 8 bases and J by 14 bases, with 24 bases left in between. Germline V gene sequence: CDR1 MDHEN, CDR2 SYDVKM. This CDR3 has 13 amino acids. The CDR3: CASRPPVREARTF. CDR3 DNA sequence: TGTGCCAGCCGACCTCCGGTCAGGGAAGCGCGTACCTTC.

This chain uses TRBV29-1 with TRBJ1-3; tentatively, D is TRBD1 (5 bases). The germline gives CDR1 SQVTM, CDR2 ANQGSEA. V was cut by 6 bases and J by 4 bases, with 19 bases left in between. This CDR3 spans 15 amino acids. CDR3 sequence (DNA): TGCAGCGTCTTCCTGGGGTCAGGGTTCGGAAACACCATATATTTT. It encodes CSVFLGSGFGNTIYF.